Sequencing of this T cell receptor beta chain was carried out in a study of T cell changes during pregnancy in multiple sclerosis. Profiling relied on immunoSEQ multiplex PCR, and the TCRdb table lists in-frame clones only, not all of them. This repertoire shows some 35,000 clones, roughly nine tenths found once; its top ten account for about 0.81%. Only one count was recorded for this clone. Germline V lookup: CDR1 SGDLS, CDR2 YYNGEE. The CDR3 contains 18 residues. V gave up 2 bases and J gave up 4 bases, with 23 bases separating them. This TCR derives from a female donor in good health, enrolled as a control in a pregnancy study. J is TRBJ2-3 and V is TRBV9, with D uncertain. Here the sequenced sample was CD4+ T cells from peripheral blood mononuclear cells, taken after pregnancy. The CDR3 DNA is TGTGCCAGCAGCGTCACCCTTGAACCTATGAGGTTCGCAGATACGCAGTATTTT. As protein: CASSVTLEPMRFADTQYF.